The subject of this entry is one TCR beta chain. The antigen is undetermined. This entry is derived from a study of cytomegalovirus exposure and HLA in healthy donors. The PCR ran on 60 Vbeta and 13 Jbeta primers. Sequencing was performed with immunoSEQ multiplex PCR; in TCRdb, only in-frame clones are kept and a portion is missing. This sample has about 100,000 clones, with 80% found just once. Notes on the study in general: Donor immune exposure was known only as CMV serostatus. Most TCR sequences showed up rarely, but some public TCRs showed up in many donors. Of the V segments, some could not be distinguished, including TRBV6-2 and TRBV6-3, and were excluded. Most CMV-associated TCR beta chains appeared HLA-restricted in a later analysis.

CDR3 length equals 15 residues. Germline V gene lookup returns CDR1 GTSNPN and CDR2 SVGIG (reference sequence). V was shortened by 4 bases and J by 5 bases, with 17 bases between the two germline ends. This rearrangement joins TRBV30 to TRBJ1-4, with a weak D call TRBD1 (5 bases). The sequence derives from a man younger than 40 in good health and CMV-seronegative. The sequenced sample consisted of PBMCs. CDR3 amino acids: CAWTRPGRGNEKLFF. The CDR3 DNA follows: TGTGCCTGGACCCGACCGGGACGGGGGAATGAAAAACTGTTTTTT.